A selection of T cell receptor beta chains follows, all from one sample in a study of T cells in Graves' hyperthyroidism and ophthalmopathy. Via MiXCR, TCRdb re-called the multiplex PCR reads, giving one row per CDR3 protein. The repertoire has roughly 420,000 distinct CDR3 sequences, roughly an eighth of them found once; the top ten carry 5% to 6%. Sequencing was carried out using blood. All receptors come from a woman under 30 with Graves' hyperthyroidism. Each CDR3 is given with its conserved first and last residue. A D gene is named only where the DNA matches it firmly. Where a row states a size, it is once, few, many or the class of an expanded clone; other rows omit it.

d_gene: .; abundance: many; j_gene: TRBJ1-5; len: 15; v_gene: TRBV6-2/TRBV6-3; CDR3nt: TGTGCCAGTAGAATGGTTGCTGGCCCTCGTCAGCCCCAGCATTTT; CDR3aa: CASRMVAGPRQPQHF
d_gene: .; abundance: .; j_gene: TRBJ1-4; len: 15; v_gene: TRBV5-1; CDR3nt: TGCGCCAGCAGCGACGGCGGGGCGACTAATGAAAAACTGTTTTTT; CDR3aa: CASSDGGATNEKLFF
d_gene: .; abundance: .; j_gene: TRBJ2-5; len: 15; v_gene: TRBV19; CDR3nt: TGTGCCAGTAGTACATCCGGGACTCGCCAAGAGACCCAGTACTTC; CDR3aa: CASSTSGTRQETQYF
d_gene: .; abundance: .; j_gene: TRBJ2-7; len: 12; v_gene: TRBV6-2/TRBV6-3; CDR3nt: TGTGCCACCGAGGGGCTCCCTTACGAGCAGTACTTC; CDR3aa: CATEGLPYEQYF
d_gene: TRBD1; abundance: .; j_gene: TRBJ1-5; len: 16; v_gene: TRBV28; CDR3nt: TGTGCCAGCAGTCTCCTTCAGGGGGTGCGCAATCAGCCCCAGCATTTT; CDR3aa: CASSLLQGVRNQPQHF
d_gene: TRBD2; abundance: many; j_gene: TRBJ2-7; len: 14; v_gene: TRBV2; CDR3nt: TGTGCCAGCACCCGGAGGACTAGCATCGACGAGCAGTACTTC; CDR3aa: CASTRRTSIDEQYF
d_gene: .; abundance: many; j_gene: TRBJ2-5; len: 12; v_gene: TRBV2; CDR3nt: TGTGCCAGCAGGAAAGGTTCAGAGACCCAGTACTTC; CDR3aa: CASRKGSETQYF
d_gene: .; abundance: .; j_gene: TRBJ2-6; len: 18; v_gene: TRBV11-2; CDR3nt: TGTGCCAGCAGCTTACCAGCACTCAGATTCTCTGGGGCCAACGTCCTGACTTTC; CDR3aa: CASSLPALRFSGANVLTF
d_gene: .; abundance: many; j_gene: TRBJ1-2; len: 12; v_gene: TRBV7-2; CDR3nt: TGTGCCAGTTCACCAGGCGCCGTATTAGACACCTTC; CDR3aa: CASSPGAVLDTF
d_gene: .; abundance: many; j_gene: TRBJ2-1; len: 16; v_gene: TRBV28; CDR3nt: TGTGCCAGCAGCCCCTTTCAGGGGGGGACCCACTTTGAGCAGTTCTTC; CDR3aa: CASSPFQGGTHFEQFF
d_gene: .; abundance: many; j_gene: TRBJ2-5; len: 15; v_gene: TRBV11-1; CDR3nt: TGTGCCAGCAGCTTATACGGGAGCCGACAAGAGACCCAGTACTTC; CDR3aa: CASSLYGSRQETQYF
d_gene: TRBD2; abundance: many; j_gene: TRBJ2-7; len: 15; v_gene: TRBV6-2/TRBV6-3; CDR3nt: TGTGCCAGCATCCTCGGGAGGGATAAATCGGGCGAGCAGTACTTC; CDR3aa: CASILGRDKSGEQYF
d_gene: .; abundance: many; j_gene: TRBJ1-5; len: 15; v_gene: TRBV9; CDR3nt: TGTGCCAGCAGCGTCTTAACCGGGAGCAATCAGCCCCAGCATTTT; CDR3aa: CASSVLTGSNQPQHF
d_gene: .; abundance: many; j_gene: TRBJ1-1; len: 13; v_gene: TRBV7-3; CDR3nt: TGTGCCAGCAGCCGCATGATAAACACTGAAGCTTTCTTT; CDR3aa: CASSRMINTEAFF
d_gene: TRBD1; abundance: .; j_gene: TRBJ2-7; len: 16; v_gene: TRBV7-6; CDR3nt: TGTGCCAGCAGCTTAGGATCCGGGACAGGGGCCTACGAGCAGTACTTC; CDR3aa: CASSLGSGTGAYEQYF
d_gene: .; abundance: .; j_gene: TRBJ1-1; len: 14; v_gene: TRBV9; CDR3nt: TGTGCCAGCAGCGTAGGGAGATCCGTCACTGAAGCTTTCTTT; CDR3aa: CASSVGRSVTEAFF
d_gene: .; abundance: many; j_gene: TRBJ2-1; len: 16; v_gene: TRBV7-2; CDR3nt: TGTGCCAGCAGCGTAGGTGGGGTGAGCTCCTACAATGAGCAGTTCTTC; CDR3aa: CASSVGGVSSYNEQFF
d_gene: .; abundance: few; j_gene: TRBJ2-3; len: 16; v_gene: TRBV5-1; CDR3nt: TGCGCCAGCAGCTCGATCGGAGGGCCGTCCCCAGATACGCAGTATTTT; CDR3aa: CASSSIGGPSPDTQYF
d_gene: .; abundance: many; j_gene: TRBJ2-7; len: 12; v_gene: TRBV20-1; CDR3nt: TGCAGTGCTTCAGGGGTGTCCTACGAGCAGTACTTC; CDR3aa: CSASGVSYEQYF
d_gene: TRBD2; abundance: many; j_gene: TRBJ2-4; len: 16; v_gene: TRBV7-2; CDR3nt: TGTGCCAGCAGCTCCCCCCGTGCGGGAGTAAGAAACATTCAGTACTTC; CDR3aa: CASSSPRAGVRNIQYF
d_gene: .; abundance: .; j_gene: TRBJ1-3; len: 14; v_gene: TRBV6-1; CDR3nt: TGTGCCAGCACTCACATAGGGACTGGAAACACCATATATTTT; CDR3aa: CASTHIGTGNTIYF
d_gene: TRBD2; abundance: many; j_gene: TRBJ2-1; len: 19; v_gene: TRBV6-2/TRBV6-3; CDR3nt: TGTGCCAGCAGCTCGCCCCGGACTAGCGGGACAGGGTCCTACAATGAGCAGTTCTTC; CDR3aa: CASSSPRTSGTGSYNEQFF
d_gene: TRBD1; abundance: few; j_gene: TRBJ1-1; len: 15; v_gene: TRBV12-3/TRBV12-4; CDR3nt: TGTGCCAGCAGGAAAAACCAGGGGGTGAACACTGAAGCTTTCTTT; CDR3aa: CASRKNQGVNTEAFF
d_gene: TRBD2; abundance: many; j_gene: TRBJ2-1; len: 17; v_gene: TRBV20-1; CDR3nt: TGCAGTGCTAGAGATCCCCCGACTAGCGGGAGGAGCAATGAGCAGTTCTTC; CDR3aa: CSARDPPTSGRSNEQFF
d_gene: TRBD1; abundance: many; j_gene: TRBJ2-5; len: 14; v_gene: TRBV9; CDR3nt: TGTGCCAGCAGCGCAAGACAGGGCGAAGAGACCCAGTACTTC; CDR3aa: CASSARQGEETQYF
d_gene: TRBD1; abundance: many; j_gene: TRBJ1-1; len: 12; v_gene: TRBV12-3/TRBV12-4; CDR3nt: TGTGCCAGCAGTTTAGGGACAGGTGAAGCTTTCTTT; CDR3aa: CASSLGTGEAFF
d_gene: TRBD2; abundance: many; j_gene: TRBJ2-7; len: 15; v_gene: TRBV12-3/TRBV12-4; CDR3nt: TGTGCCAGCAGCATAGGGACTAGCGAAGAGTACGAGCAGTACTTC; CDR3aa: CASSIGTSEEYEQYF
d_gene: .; abundance: many; j_gene: TRBJ1-5; len: 15; v_gene: TRBV6-1; CDR3nt: TGTGCCAGCATTTCCGGACAAATTAGCAATCAGCCCCAGCATTTT; CDR3aa: CASISGQISNQPQHF
d_gene: TRBD1; abundance: many; j_gene: TRBJ1-2; len: 14; v_gene: TRBV2; CDR3nt: TGTGCCAGCAGACCCCGACAGGGGCTGGGCGGCTACACCTTC; CDR3aa: CASRPRQGLGGYTF
d_gene: .; abundance: many; j_gene: TRBJ1-2; len: 15; v_gene: TRBV19; CDR3nt: TGTGCCACCACTAGAACCACGACAGGTCAAAGTGGCTACACCTTC; CDR3aa: CATTRTTTGQSGYTF
d_gene: .; abundance: many; j_gene: TRBJ1-1; len: 14; v_gene: TRBV2; CDR3nt: TGTGCCAGCAGAGCGGACAGCCTGAACACTGAAGCTTTCTTT; CDR3aa: CASRADSLNTEAFF
d_gene: .; abundance: .; j_gene: TRBJ2-2; len: 15; v_gene: TRBV5-1; CDR3nt: TGCGCCTCTACGGGAGTGGGTTATAGCACCGGGGAGCTGTTTTTT; CDR3aa: CASTGVGYSTGELFF
d_gene: .; abundance: few; j_gene: TRBJ2-5; len: 14; v_gene: TRBV12-3/TRBV12-4; CDR3nt: TGTGCCAGCAGGGTGGGGGGGCCACAAGAGACCCAGTACTTC; CDR3aa: CASRVGGPQETQYF
d_gene: TRBD2; abundance: many; j_gene: TRBJ2-3; len: 15; v_gene: TRBV5-1; CDR3nt: TGCGCCAGCAGCTCGGGACTAACTAGCACAGATACGCAGTATTTT; CDR3aa: CASSSGLTSTDTQYF
d_gene: .; abundance: .; j_gene: TRBJ2-2; len: 13; v_gene: TRBV6-9; CDR3nt: TGTGCCAGCAGTTATGGGCTTTCCGGGGAGCTGTTTTTT; CDR3aa: CASSYGLSGELFF
d_gene: .; abundance: many; j_gene: TRBJ2-3; len: 15; v_gene: TRBV11-1; CDR3nt: TGTGCCAGCAGCCAGACAGAGAATGTCGCAGATACGCAGTATTTT; CDR3aa: CASSQTENVADTQYF
d_gene: TRBD2; abundance: many; j_gene: TRBJ2-1; len: 14; v_gene: TRBV4-3; CDR3nt: TGCGCCAGCAGCCAAACCTTAGCGGGAGTGCCGCAGTTCTTC; CDR3aa: CASSQTLAGVPQFF
d_gene: .; abundance: many; j_gene: TRBJ1-3; len: 15; v_gene: TRBV28; CDR3nt: TGTGCCAGCAGTTTCTTCCAGACTTCTGGAAACACCATATATTTT; CDR3aa: CASSFFQTSGNTIYF
d_gene: .; abundance: many; j_gene: TRBJ2-1; len: 11; v_gene: TRBV6-1; CDR3nt: TGTGCCAGCAGTCGGGCCTACGAGCAGTTCTTC; CDR3aa: CASSRAYEQFF
d_gene: TRBD1; abundance: many; j_gene: TRBJ2-5; len: 15; v_gene: TRBV30; CDR3nt: TGTGCCTGGAGTGTCTTACAGGGGGCGGGAGAGACCCAGTACTTC; CDR3aa: CAWSVLQGAGETQYF
d_gene: .; abundance: many; j_gene: TRBJ1-2; len: 14; v_gene: TRBV28; CDR3nt: TGTGCCAGCAGTCTCCCTGGACTTAACTATGGCTACACCTTC; CDR3aa: CASSLPGLNYGYTF
d_gene: .; abundance: few; j_gene: TRBJ1-2; len: 14; v_gene: TRBV6-1; CDR3nt: TGTGCCATCTCCGGGACATGGATGGACTATGGCTACACCTTC; CDR3aa: CAISGTWMDYGYTF
d_gene: .; abundance: few; j_gene: TRBJ1-2; len: 16; v_gene: TRBV13; CDR3nt: TGTGCCAGCAGCTCCCCGTCGCGACCCCCTAACTATGGCTACACCTTC; CDR3aa: CASSSPSRPPNYGYTF
d_gene: .; abundance: many; j_gene: TRBJ2-3; len: 16; v_gene: TRBV12-3/TRBV12-4; CDR3nt: TGTGCCAGCGCCGCGTGGGTTCCCCCTAGCACAGATACGCAGTATTTT; CDR3aa: CASAAWVPPSTDTQYF
d_gene: .; abundance: .; j_gene: TRBJ2-5; len: 13; v_gene: TRBV11-2; CDR3nt: TGTGCCAGCAGCTGGGGGATCGGGGAGACCCAGTACTTC; CDR3aa: CASSWGIGETQYF
d_gene: .; abundance: .; j_gene: TRBJ1-1; len: 16; v_gene: TRBV9; CDR3nt: TGTGCCAGCAGCGTCCTCCAGGGAGCGGTGAACACTGAAGCTTTCTTT; CDR3aa: CASSVLQGAVNTEAFF
d_gene: .; abundance: .; j_gene: TRBJ1-2; len: 14; v_gene: TRBV19; CDR3nt: TGTGCCAGTAGTACCTCTCGGGGCACCTATGGCTACACCTTC; CDR3aa: CASSTSRGTYGYTF
d_gene: .; abundance: few; j_gene: TRBJ1-2; len: 15; v_gene: TRBV14; CDR3nt: TGTGCCAGCAGCCAAGCACACTCCGCGACGTATGGCTACACCTTC; CDR3aa: CASSQAHSATYGYTF
d_gene: .; abundance: few; j_gene: TRBJ1-2; len: 13; v_gene: TRBV28; CDR3nt: TGTGCCAGCACACCCAGGATAGCCTATGGCTACACCTTC; CDR3aa: CASTPRIAYGYTF
d_gene: TRBD2; abundance: many; j_gene: TRBJ2-5; len: 16; v_gene: TRBV20-1; CDR3nt: TGCAGTGCTCCAGGGACTAGCGGGAGGGCCGGGGAGACCCAGTACTTC; CDR3aa: CSAPGTSGRAGETQYF
d_gene: .; abundance: .; j_gene: TRBJ2-1; len: 14; v_gene: TRBV30; CDR3nt: TGTGCCTGGAGTGTAAAATTTGGGGGATATGAGCAGTTCTTC; CDR3aa: CAWSVKFGGYEQFF
d_gene: .; abundance: few; j_gene: TRBJ2-7; len: 15; v_gene: TRBV29-1; CDR3nt: TGCAGCGTCCTTATTTCTTTACAAAGATCCTACGAGCAGTACTTC; CDR3aa: CSVLISLQRSYEQYF
d_gene: .; abundance: .; j_gene: TRBJ2-7; len: 14; v_gene: TRBV7-9; CDR3nt: TGTGCCAGCAGGGGTGGGGGGTCCTCCGACGAGCAGTACTTC; CDR3aa: CASRGGGSSDEQYF
d_gene: TRBD2; abundance: .; j_gene: TRBJ2-1; len: 17; v_gene: TRBV27; CDR3nt: TGTGCCAGCAGTTTGCGACTAGCGGGAGGGTCCTACAATGAGCAGTTCTTC; CDR3aa: CASSLRLAGGSYNEQFF
d_gene: .; abundance: many; j_gene: TRBJ2-5; len: 13; v_gene: TRBV18; CDR3nt: TGTGCCAGCTCAAGGGACGGCCAAGAGACCCAGTACTTC; CDR3aa: CASSRDGQETQYF
d_gene: .; abundance: many; j_gene: TRBJ2-7; len: 11; v_gene: TRBV29-1; CDR3nt: TGCAGCGTTGAGACGGTGGGAGAGCAGTACTTC; CDR3aa: CSVETVGEQYF
d_gene: .; abundance: .; j_gene: TRBJ2-2; len: 13; v_gene: TRBV7-3; CDR3nt: TGTGCCAGCAGCTATGGGGAGGCCGGGGAGCTGTTTTTT; CDR3aa: CASSYGEAGELFF
d_gene: TRBD2; abundance: few; j_gene: TRBJ2-3; len: 15; v_gene: TRBV20-1; CDR3nt: TGCAGTGCTAGATTACCTAGCGGGAGCCCAGATACGCAGTATTTT; CDR3aa: CSARLPSGSPDTQYF